This TCR beta chain was observed in a study of T cells after yellow fever vaccination. Study observations and caveats: Relatively few clonotypes were ones that appeared in both CD4 and CD8 compartments. Boosting was followed by the reappearance of most primary-vaccination clones (approximately 95% CD4, about 90% CD8). Any FACS-sorted repertoire could hold abundant clonotypes that contaminate it from the bulk population.

The CDR3 extends over 12 amino acids. Trimming left V 1 base short and J 7 bases short, with 5 bases between. Germline V gives CDR1 SGHRS, CDR2 YFSETQ. Template switching with 5'RACE generated the TCR cDNA and added a universal primer site and UMIs. TCRdb independently ran MiXCR on the 5' RACE reads; one entry per CDR3 protein. This sample has roughly 120,000 distinct CDR3 sequences, with roughly 6.7% found just once. The sample holds many counts of this clonotype. Its antigen remains unidentified. This receptor was taken from a man in his late teens or twenties who received the YFV17D yellow fever vaccine. The chain combines TRBV5-1 with TRBJ1-4; D gene ambiguous. Source: CD4+ T cells sorted from PBMCs, taken around 10 days after the first yellow fever vaccination. This CDR3 reads CASSLNAEKLFF. In DNA form, the CDR3 reads TGCGCCAGCAGCTTGAACGCTGAAAAACTGTTTTTT.